A selection of T cell receptor beta chains follows, all from one sample in a study of blood T cell repertoires in COVID-19. Method: immunoSEQ multiplex PCR; TCRdb's copy keeps in-frame clones and lacks some. The sample records approximately 90,000 clones, 75% to 85% being singletons. Source material: peripheral blood. Receptors were obtained from an elderly woman with acute or convalescent COVID-19. CDR3s include the opening cysteine and the closing phenylalanine or tryptophan. A D gene is named only where the DNA matches it firmly. A row's size may be missing; if present it is once, few, many or a size class.

cdr3_nt cdr3_aa j_call v_call d_call clone_size
TGTGCCAGCTCACCGGACAGGGCCACTCAGCCCCAGCATTTT CASSPDRATQPQHF TRBJ1-5 TRBV18 TRBD1 few
TGTGCCAGCAGTTACTCGCACAGACTGAACACTGAAGCTTTCTTT CASSYSHRLNTEAFF TRBJ1-1 TRBV6-6 . .
TGTGCCTGGAGGGGAGAAACTAATGAAAAACTGTTTTTT CAWRGETNEKLFF TRBJ1-4 TRBV30 . .
TGTGCCAGTAGTATAGAACTAGATTCAGATACGCAGTATTTT CASSIELDSDTQYF TRBJ2-3 TRBV19 . .
TGTGCCAGCCGGGGTTGGAGCAATCAGCCCCAGCATTTT CASRGWSNQPQHF TRBJ1-5 TRBV12-3/TRBV12-4 . .
TGTGCCAGCAGCCCCGCTAGCGGGGGGCGCAATGAGCAGTTCTTC CASSPASGGRNEQFF TRBJ2-1 TRBV7-9 TRBD2 .
TGCGCCAGCAGGAACTATAGCGGGAGGCCCTACAATGAGCAGTTCTTC CASRNYSGRPYNEQFF TRBJ2-1 TRBV4-1 TRBD2 .
TGTGCCAGCAGCAATTGGACAGGGGTGAGCAATCAGCCCCAGCATTTT CASSNWTGVSNQPQHF TRBJ1-5 TRBV21-1 . few
TGCGCCAGCAGCCAGGGGGCGAAGGGCTACACCTTC CASSQGAKGYTF TRBJ1-2 TRBV5-1 TRBD1 .
TGTGCCACCAGCAGAGATTCGATCTATTACAGGGGGAGCTACGAGCAGTACTTC CATSRDSIYYRGSYEQYF TRBJ2-7 TRBV15 TRBD1 .
TGTGCCAGCAGCGTAGTGGGCCTACTAGCGGGGGGAACCTACAATGAGCAGTTCTTC CASSVVGLLAGGTYNEQFF TRBJ2-1 TRBV9 TRBD2 few
TGTGCCAGCAGCCAGCCCGGGATCTCCTCCGAGCAGTACTTC CASSQPGISSEQYF TRBJ2-7 TRBV3-1/TRBV3-2 . .
TGTGCCAGCAGCCGCGACCTGGGCTGGGGCTACACCTTC CASSRDLGWGYTF TRBJ1-2 TRBV3-1/TRBV3-2 . .
TGTGCCAGCAGCTTGACAGGGGGCGCCGGGCAGCCCCAGCATTTT CASSLTGGAGQPQHF TRBJ1-5 TRBV7-9 TRBD1 .
TGTGCCAGCAGCCTGATGAGGCAGGGCACCCAAGAGACCCAGTACTTC CASSLMRQGTQETQYF TRBJ2-5 TRBV5-4 . once
TGTGCCAGCAGCTTAATGGGGCGAGCCTATGGCTACACCTTC CASSLMGRAYGYTF TRBJ1-2 TRBV7-2 . once
TGCGCCAGCAGCTTGGCTCTGGCTAGCGGGGGGCCAGGTGAGGGCCCCGGGGAGCTGTTTTTT CASSLALASGGPGEGPGELFF TRBJ2-2 TRBV5-1 TRBD2 .
TGTGCCAGCAGCCCCTTGCGGGGGGCCACTGAAGCTTTCTTT CASSPLRGATEAFF TRBJ1-1 TRBV3-1/TRBV3-2 . .
TGTGCCAGCAGCTCCCAATATAAGACAGGGGTCTACGAGCAGTACTTC CASSSQYKTGVYEQYF TRBJ2-7 TRBV11-2 TRBD1 .
TGTGCCAGCAGCCCCCCCGGTGCCAATGAGCAGTTCTTC CASSPPGANEQFF TRBJ2-1 TRBV11-3 . .
TGCAGCGTACTAGCGGGACTGGGCGAGCAGTACTTC CSVLAGLGEQYF TRBJ2-7 TRBV29-1 TRBD2 .
TGTGCCAGCAGTGTCAGGGGGCTGAGTCAAGAGACCCAGTACTTC CASSVRGLSQETQYF TRBJ2-5 TRBV2 TRBD1 .
TGTGCCAGCAGTTTTGGTGGGGGGTACACTGAAGCTTTCTTT CASSFGGGYTEAFF TRBJ1-1 TRBV27 . .
TGTGCCAGCAGCCTTCGACTAGCGGCCAACACCGGGGAGCTGTTTTTT CASSLRLAANTGELFF TRBJ2-2 TRBV3-1/TRBV3-2 TRBD2 .
TGTGCCAGCAGCTCTGCCTACGAGCAGTACTTC CASSSAYEQYF TRBJ2-7 TRBV7-9 . few
TGTGCCATCCAAGCAGGGGGCTTCTACGAGCAGTACTTC CAIQAGGFYEQYF TRBJ2-7 TRBV10-3 TRBD1 .
TGTGCCAGCAGCCCCAATAGCCCGGGACTAGTCTCTCCCGGGGAGCTGTTTTTT CASSPNSPGLVSPGELFF TRBJ2-2 TRBV7-2 TRBD2 .
TGTGCCATCAGCGCCCAGGTTTCAAACACCATATATTTT CAISAQVSNTIYF TRBJ1-3 TRBV10-3 . .
TGCGCCAGCAGCCATATACAGGGGAATCAGCCCCAGCATTTT CASSHIQGNQPQHF TRBJ1-5 TRBV4-1 TRBD1 few
TGTGCCAGCTCACCACCCTGGACTAGCGGGGGGACCTACGAGCAGTACTTC CASSPPWTSGGTYEQYF TRBJ2-7 TRBV18 TRBD2 .
TGTGCCAGCAGTTACCAGGCCCGGGGGAGCAATCAGCCCCAGCATTTT CASSYQARGSNQPQHF TRBJ1-5 TRBV6-5 . few
TGCAGCGTTGAGGGGGTAGCGGGAGGTAGCACAGATACGCAGTATTTT CSVEGVAGGSTDTQYF TRBJ2-3 TRBV29-1 TRBD2 .
TGTGCCAGAAGGGAGGGAATTGGGATGATGAACACTGAAGCTTTCTTT CARREGIGMMNTEAFF TRBJ1-1 TRBV2 . .
TGCGCCAGCAGCGGCGGACAGGGGAACATTCAGTACTTC CASSGGQGNIQYF TRBJ2-4 TRBV5-1 TRBD1 .
TGCGCCAGCAGCTTGGACATGGCACTAGGGGGAGGGGACACCGGGGAGCTGTTTTTT CASSLDMALGGGDTGELFF TRBJ2-2 TRBV5-1 . .
TGTGCCAGCAGCTTTGAATGGCGGGGGGGATACAATGAGCAGTTCTTC CASSFEWRGGYNEQFF TRBJ2-1 TRBV5-8 TRBD2 .
TGTGCCAGCAGTTTCGGGACTAGCGGGAGCTACAATGAGCAGTTCTTC CASSFGTSGSYNEQFF TRBJ2-1 TRBV6-6 TRBD2 .
TGTGCCAGCAGTTACGGCCAGGAGGGCTATGGCTACACCTTC CASSYGQEGYGYTF TRBJ1-2 TRBV6-6 . once
TGTGCCAGCACCAGTCCCGGGACATCCAAAAACATTCAGTACTTC CASTSPGTSKNIQYF TRBJ2-4 TRBV6-6 . .
TGTGCCAGCAGTTCCCCGGGGGTGGGAGAGGGCATAGATACGCAGTATTTT CASSSPGVGEGIDTQYF TRBJ2-3 TRBV28 . .
TGTGCTAGTGCCCCGACTAGATCCTCGAACACCGGGGAGCTGTTTTTT CASAPTRSSNTGELFF TRBJ2-2 TRBV12-5 . .
TGTGCCAGCAGCCCTTCTGGCGGGGCGAACACCGGGGAGCTGTTTTTT CASSPSGGANTGELFF TRBJ2-2 TRBV3-1/TRBV3-2 . .
TGTGCCAGCAGCTCCTTTTCGGGGACTGAAGCTTTCTTT CASSSFSGTEAFF TRBJ1-1 TRBV11-3 . .
TGTGCCAGCTCACACAGCACAACTAATGAAAAACTGTTTTTT CASSHSTTNEKLFF TRBJ1-4 TRBV18 . .
TGCGCCAGCAGCTTGGGGGCAGATCGGGGCGAGCAGTACTTC CASSLGADRGEQYF TRBJ2-7 TRBV5-1 . medium-sized
TGCGCCAGCAGCTCCGGGGGGCGCTCCTACAATGAGCAGTTCTTC CASSSGGRSYNEQFF TRBJ2-1 TRBV5-1 . .
TGTGCCAGTCGAGACAGGCTTACTGAAGCTTTCTTT CASRDRLTEAFF TRBJ1-1 TRBV19 . .
TGTGCCAGTACGTCTCGTTGGGCCTATGGCTACACCTTC CASTSRWAYGYTF TRBJ1-2 TRBV19 . once
TGTGCCAGCAGACAAAGGGGGAGTCAGTACAATGAGCAGTTCTTC CASRQRGSQYNEQFF TRBJ2-1 TRBV5-5 . .
TGCGCCAGCAGCTCGTCGACACACTACAATGAGCAGTTCTTC CASSSSTHYNEQFF TRBJ2-1 TRBV5-1 . .
TGTGCCAGCAGTGAACAGGGTTATGGCTACACCTTC CASSEQGYGYTF TRBJ1-2 TRBV6-1 . .
TGTGCCAGCAACTACCGCCAGGGTAGTGATGAAAAACTGTTTTTT CASNYRQGSDEKLFF TRBJ1-4 TRBV6-6 . .
TGCGCCAGCAAGCAAACAGCGGGAGGGCGAGGGCAAGAGACCCAGTACTTC CASKQTAGGRGQETQYF TRBJ2-5 TRBV5-1 TRBD2 .